Listed below are T cell receptor beta chains from one sample, sequenced in a study of cytomegalovirus exposure and HLA in healthy donors. Some clones are missing from TCRdb's copy, which holds only in-frame ones; the method was immunoSEQ multiplex PCR. The repertoire holds some 40,000 clones, with approximately 63% as singletons. The specimen was PBMCs. All receptors derive from a middle-aged man in good health and CMV-seronegative. Each CDR3 is given with its conserved first and last residue. A D gene is named only where the DNA matches it firmly. Clone size is stated in some rows and not others, as once, few, many or a class when expanded.

size: -
D: -
J: TRBJ1-1
V: TRBV29-1
DNA: TGCAGCGTTGTGGGGACAAAAGTAATGAACACTGAAGCTTTCTTT
CDR3: CSVVGTKVMNTEAFF

size: -
D: TRBD1
J: TRBJ1-1
V: TRBV29-1
DNA: TGCAGCGTTGAATTGGGACAGGGGGCAACTGAAGCTTTCTTT
CDR3: CSVELGQGATEAFF

size: -
D: TRBD1
J: TRBJ2-7
V: TRBV11-2
DNA: TGTGCCAGCTCCTTAGGCGGACAGGGTATTTCCTACGAGCAGTACTTC
CDR3: CASSLGGQGISYEQYF

size: -
D: -
J: TRBJ2-7
V: TRBV7-9
DNA: TGTGCCAGCAGCCCTGGAGGGGACCTTACGAGGCAGTACTTC
CDR3: CASSPGGDLTRQYF

size: -
D: TRBD1
J: TRBJ1-1
V: TRBV29-1
DNA: TGCAGCGTGATAGGACAGGGCGGTGCTTTCTTT
CDR3: CSVIGQGGAFF

size: few
D: TRBD1
J: TRBJ1-2
V: TRBV28
DNA: TGTGCCAGCAGCGGGACAGAGGCTAACTATGGCTACACCTTC
CDR3: CASSGTEANYGYTF

size: -
D: -
J: TRBJ1-2
V: TRBV4-3
DNA: TGCGCCAGCAGCCAAGAACCGGGGAACTATGGCTACACCTTC
CDR3: CASSQEPGNYGYTF

size: -
D: TRBD1
J: TRBJ2-3
V: TRBV4-3
DNA: TGCGCCAGCAGCCAGAAACGGGACAGCCCCTACACAGATACGCAGTATTTT
CDR3: CASSQKRDSPYTDTQYF

size: few
D: TRBD2
J: TRBJ2-7
V: TRBV11-1
DNA: TGTGCCAGCAGCTCGCCCAGCGGGAGCTCCTACGAGCAGTACTTC
CDR3: CASSSPSGSSYEQYF

size: -
D: -
J: TRBJ2-7
V: TRBV7-2
DNA: TGTGCCAGCAGCTTAGAGACAGGCACCTACGAGCAGTACTTC
CDR3: CASSLETGTYEQYF

size: -
D: TRBD1
J: TRBJ1-5
V: TRBV5-6
DNA: TGTGCCAGCAGCAGGAGGGGGACAGGGATAAATCAGCCCCAGCATTTT
CDR3: CASSRRGTGINQPQHF

size: -
D: TRBD1
J: TRBJ1-5
V: TRBV10-3
DNA: TGTGCCTCAAATACAGGGGATAGCAATCAGCCCCAGCATTTT
CDR3: CASNTGDSNQPQHF

size: -
D: TRBD1
J: TRBJ2-7
V: TRBV5-6
DNA: TGTGCCAGCAGCTCCGAGAACAGGGGGCGCTCGGGAGAGCAGTACTTC
CDR3: CASSSENRGRSGEQYF

size: -
D: -
J: TRBJ1-5
V: TRBV7-9
DNA: TGTGCCAGCAGCCCGAGGGGGGGCCGGGATCAGCCCCAGCATTTT
CDR3: CASSPRGGRDQPQHF

size: -
D: -
J: TRBJ1-4
V: TRBV5-1
DNA: TGCGCCAGCAGCTCGCCACAGGTTAATGAAAAACTGTTTTTT
CDR3: CASSSPQVNEKLFF

size: -
D: -
J: TRBJ2-5
V: TRBV28
DNA: TGTGCCAGCTCCTGGTCAGGGGCTCGCGTCCAAGAGACCCAGTACTTC
CDR3: CASSWSGARVQETQYF

size: -
D: -
J: TRBJ2-7
V: TRBV6-1
DNA: TGTGCCAGCAGTGAAGCCTTCAGGGAGGCCTACGAGCAGTACTTC
CDR3: CASSEAFREAYEQYF

size: -
D: -
J: TRBJ2-7
V: TRBV7-9
DNA: TGTGCCAGCAGCCCTCGGTCCCACGAGCAGTACTTC
CDR3: CASSPRSHEQYF

size: few
D: -
J: TRBJ1-3
V: TRBV7-2
DNA: TGTGCCAGCAGCTTAGGGACAAGCTCTGGAAACACCATATATTTT
CDR3: CASSLGTSSGNTIYF

size: -
D: -
J: TRBJ1-2
V: TRBV6-1
DNA: TGTGCCAGCAGTGAAGAGTCAGGGGCTAACTATGGCTACACCTTC
CDR3: CASSEESGANYGYTF

size: -
D: TRBD1
J: TRBJ2-7
V: TRBV30
DNA: TGTGCCTGGAGTGGACAGGGGGCTTACGAGCAGTACTTC
CDR3: CAWSGQGAYEQYF

size: medium-sized
D: TRBD1
J: TRBJ1-6
V: TRBV19
DNA: TGTGCCAGTAGGTCCGGGACAGGAGGCTCACCCCTCCACTTT
CDR3: CASRSGTGGSPLHF

size: -
D: -
J: TRBJ2-2
V: TRBV6-5
DNA: TGTGCCAGCAGTCCCCAGAGAGGGAACACCGGGGAGCTGTTTTTT
CDR3: CASSPQRGNTGELFF

size: few
D: TRBD1
J: TRBJ1-1
V: TRBV6-1
DNA: TGTGCCAGCAGTGGCGGGACAGGGTCCACTGAAGCTTTCTTT
CDR3: CASSGGTGSTEAFF

size: -
D: -
J: TRBJ2-5
V: TRBV11-2
DNA: TGTGCCAGCAGCTTAAACCGGGGGAGCCAAGAGACCCAGTACTTC
CDR3: CASSLNRGSQETQYF

size: -
D: -
J: TRBJ2-7
V: TRBV29-1
DNA: TGCAGCGTTGAAGGCGGGGATTGGTCCTACGAGCAGTACTTC
CDR3: CSVEGGDWSYEQYF

size: -
D: -
J: TRBJ2-5
V: TRBV11-2
DNA: TGTGCCAGCAGCTTAGTCACAGGAGCGAGTCAAGAGACCCAGTACTTC
CDR3: CASSLVTGASQETQYF

size: few
D: TRBD2
J: TRBJ2-1
V: TRBV13
DNA: TGTGCCAGCAGCTTAGCCCAGACTAGCGGGGCCCCCGGAGATGAGCAGTTCTTC
CDR3: CASSLAQTSGAPGDEQFF

size: -
D: TRBD1
J: TRBJ1-2
V: TRBV27
DNA: TGTGCCAGCAGTTTGGGACAGGGCAAGTTGAATGGCTACACCTTC
CDR3: CASSLGQGKLNGYTF

size: -
D: -
J: TRBJ1-5
V: TRBV2
DNA: TGTGCCAGCAGCCCCCGGGAGAGCAATCAGCCCCAGCATTTT
CDR3: CASSPRESNQPQHF

size: -
D: -
J: TRBJ1-6
V: TRBV30
DNA: TGTGCCTGGCGGGACAACTATAATTCACCCCTCCACTTT
CDR3: CAWRDNYNSPLHF

size: -
D: -
J: TRBJ2-4
V: TRBV11-2
DNA: TGTGCCAGCAGCCCACACCCGGGGGGCGCGGACATTCAGTACTTC
CDR3: CASSPHPGGADIQYF

size: -
D: TRBD1
J: TRBJ1-2
V: TRBV5-4
DNA: TGTGCCAGCAGCGCGGGACAGACGATCACCTATGGCTACACCTTC
CDR3: CASSAGQTITYGYTF

size: -
D: TRBD1
J: TRBJ2-7
V: TRBV7-2
DNA: TGTGCCAGCAGCTACGGGACAGGCGACTACGAGCAGTACTTC
CDR3: CASSYGTGDYEQYF

size: -
D: TRBD1
J: TRBJ1-1
V: TRBV18
DNA: TGTGCCAGCTCACTAACAGGGGGCCCTGAAGCTTTCTTT
CDR3: CASSLTGGPEAFF

size: few
D: -
J: TRBJ1-2
V: TRBV15
DNA: TGTGCCACCAGCAGAGATCGAGGCAGCCATGGCTACACCTTC
CDR3: CATSRDRGSHGYTF

size: few
D: -
J: TRBJ2-2
V: TRBV19
DNA: TGTGCCAGTAGTATTTCACGCGTCCCCGGGGAGCTGTTTTTT
CDR3: CASSISRVPGELFF

size: few
D: -
J: TRBJ2-3
V: TRBV30
DNA: TGTGCCTGGAGTGTACAGGGCGGCACAGATACGCAGTATTTT
CDR3: CAWSVQGGTDTQYF

size: -
D: TRBD1
J: TRBJ2-3
V: TRBV9
DNA: TGTGCCAGCAGCGCCGGACAGGGACCAGATACGCAGTATTTT
CDR3: CASSAGQGPDTQYF

size: -
D: -
J: TRBJ1-4
V: TRBV5-1
DNA: TGCGCCAGCAGCCGGACAGCCGAAAATGAAAAACTGTTTTTT
CDR3: CASSRTAENEKLFF

size: -
D: -
J: TRBJ1-1
V: TRBV5-4
DNA: TGTGCCAGCAGCCGGGAACTTTTGGACACTGAAGCTTTCTTT
CDR3: CASSRELLDTEAFF

size: few
D: -
J: TRBJ1-5
V: TRBV7-9
DNA: TGTGCCAGCAGCCCCCGGGGGGCGCAAGGCAATCAGCCCCAGCATTTT
CDR3: CASSPRGAQGNQPQHF

size: -
D: -
J: TRBJ2-7
V: TRBV18
DNA: TGTGCCAGTTCAACCACGGGGGGCTACGACTCCTACGAGCAGTACTTC
CDR3: CASSTTGGYDSYEQYF